Listed below are T cell receptor beta chains from one sample, sequenced in a study of blood T cell repertoires in COVID-19. The assay was immunoSEQ multiplex PCR, and TCRdb's table has in-frame clones only and misses some. The data show 100,000 or so clones, nearly 95% seen once. Sequenced sample: peripheral blood. The receptors shown here come from a human donor with active COVID-19. The donor label of this sample is uncertain. Each CDR3 is given without its conserved first and last residue. The D gene is left open where the match is weak.

>TRBD1|TRBJ2-5|TRBV5-1
ASSLAGGRGQETQY
>TRBD1|TRBJ2-7|TRBV19
ASSIGTGGFTGEQY
>NA|TRBJ2-7|TRBV5-4
ASSLGQTSQLWY
>NA|TRBJ2-1|TRBV12-3/TRBV12-4
ASTLQVNNEQF
>TRBD2|TRBJ2-3|TRBV7-9
ASRTSGGTDTQY
>TRBD2|TRBJ2-2|TRBV5-1
ASSATLAGDYAGELF
>NA|TRBJ1-5|TRBV7-2
ASSLVVMVGGDNQPQH
>NA|TRBJ2-3|TRBV19
ASSREATDTQY
>NA|TRBJ2-3|TRBV27
ASSFSSSTDTQY
>NA|TRBJ2-6|TRBV15
ATSRGGLGANVLT
>NA|TRBJ2-2|TRBV19
ASSPTVTNTGELF
>NA|TRBJ1-1|TRBV18
ASSPGGGVLDTEAF
>NA|TRBJ1-5|TRBV2
ASSDPTKSGQPQH
>NA|TRBJ2-1|TRBV19
ASSSPDRGGEQF
>TRBD2|TRBJ2-7|TRBV9
ASSVGAGTINYEQY
>NA|TRBJ2-3|TRBV28
ASTRGGAEDTQY
>NA|TRBJ2-6|TRBV6-1
ASSEAWQISGANVLT
>NA|TRBJ1-1|TRBV15
ATSRDGGGTEAF
>TRBD2|TRBJ2-5|TRBV5-1
ASSLGAGGPAVSQY
>NA|TRBJ2-3|TRBV3-1/TRBV3-2
ASSQGDSGGDTQY
>NA|TRBJ1-1|TRBV20-1
SADRDTEAF
>TRBD1|TRBJ2-6|TRBV7-9
ASSQDRGARISGANVLT
>TRBD1|TRBJ1-1|TRBV7-6
ASSSKTLGQTNTEAF
>TRBD1|TRBJ2-5|TRBV9
ASSVATGAYETQY
>TRBD2|TRBJ2-5|TRBV5-4
ASSKPPTSRREETQY
>TRBD2|TRBJ2-2|TRBV7-2
ASSQIYSGGHTGELF
>TRBD1|TRBJ2-4|TRBV19
ASNPGQGPSSIQY
>NA|TRBJ2-5|TRBV27
ASSSGETQY
>NA|TRBJ1-6|TRBV6-5
ASRDSSYNSPLH
>TRBD1|TRBJ1-1|TRBV11-2
ASSLMLGGKDTEAF
>TRBD1|TRBJ1-5|TRBV5-5
ASSYQTGANQPQH
>NA|TRBJ1-3|TRBV5-1
ASASSGNTIY
>TRBD1|TRBJ2-2|TRBV24-1
ATSDQTGGPIANTGELF
>NA|TRBJ1-5|TRBV7-2
ASSLRGDNQPQH
>TRBD1|TRBJ2-7|TRBV5-1
ASKGQIVPYEQY
>NA|TRBJ1-6|TRBV18
ASSELGETNSPLH
>NA|TRBJ2-2|TRBV7-2
ASSSGSSPTGELF
>TRBD1|TRBJ2-2|TRBV5-1
ASSAGTGGATGELF
>NA|TRBJ1-3|TRBV28
ASSLRPGNTIY
>TRBD1|TRBJ1-1|TRBV7-6
ASSLGAGTGTFTEAF
>NA|TRBJ1-5|TRBV7-2
ASSPLLAQPQH
>TRBD1|TRBJ1-5|TRBV28
ASSPTGGGQPQH
>NA|TRBJ2-7|TRBV5-6
ASSLGSTTLYEQY
>TRBD2|TRBJ2-5|TRBV4-3
ASSQDVGLAGTKETQY
>NA|TRBJ1-6|TRBV7-8
ASSPSDTTSSYNSPLH
>TRBD2|TRBJ2-7|TRBV5-1
ASSLSLAGAGEQY
>NA|TRBJ2-2|TRBV3-1/TRBV3-2
ASSPRSHPNTGELF
>NA|TRBJ2-6|TRBV6-1
ASSVGQAGGANVLT